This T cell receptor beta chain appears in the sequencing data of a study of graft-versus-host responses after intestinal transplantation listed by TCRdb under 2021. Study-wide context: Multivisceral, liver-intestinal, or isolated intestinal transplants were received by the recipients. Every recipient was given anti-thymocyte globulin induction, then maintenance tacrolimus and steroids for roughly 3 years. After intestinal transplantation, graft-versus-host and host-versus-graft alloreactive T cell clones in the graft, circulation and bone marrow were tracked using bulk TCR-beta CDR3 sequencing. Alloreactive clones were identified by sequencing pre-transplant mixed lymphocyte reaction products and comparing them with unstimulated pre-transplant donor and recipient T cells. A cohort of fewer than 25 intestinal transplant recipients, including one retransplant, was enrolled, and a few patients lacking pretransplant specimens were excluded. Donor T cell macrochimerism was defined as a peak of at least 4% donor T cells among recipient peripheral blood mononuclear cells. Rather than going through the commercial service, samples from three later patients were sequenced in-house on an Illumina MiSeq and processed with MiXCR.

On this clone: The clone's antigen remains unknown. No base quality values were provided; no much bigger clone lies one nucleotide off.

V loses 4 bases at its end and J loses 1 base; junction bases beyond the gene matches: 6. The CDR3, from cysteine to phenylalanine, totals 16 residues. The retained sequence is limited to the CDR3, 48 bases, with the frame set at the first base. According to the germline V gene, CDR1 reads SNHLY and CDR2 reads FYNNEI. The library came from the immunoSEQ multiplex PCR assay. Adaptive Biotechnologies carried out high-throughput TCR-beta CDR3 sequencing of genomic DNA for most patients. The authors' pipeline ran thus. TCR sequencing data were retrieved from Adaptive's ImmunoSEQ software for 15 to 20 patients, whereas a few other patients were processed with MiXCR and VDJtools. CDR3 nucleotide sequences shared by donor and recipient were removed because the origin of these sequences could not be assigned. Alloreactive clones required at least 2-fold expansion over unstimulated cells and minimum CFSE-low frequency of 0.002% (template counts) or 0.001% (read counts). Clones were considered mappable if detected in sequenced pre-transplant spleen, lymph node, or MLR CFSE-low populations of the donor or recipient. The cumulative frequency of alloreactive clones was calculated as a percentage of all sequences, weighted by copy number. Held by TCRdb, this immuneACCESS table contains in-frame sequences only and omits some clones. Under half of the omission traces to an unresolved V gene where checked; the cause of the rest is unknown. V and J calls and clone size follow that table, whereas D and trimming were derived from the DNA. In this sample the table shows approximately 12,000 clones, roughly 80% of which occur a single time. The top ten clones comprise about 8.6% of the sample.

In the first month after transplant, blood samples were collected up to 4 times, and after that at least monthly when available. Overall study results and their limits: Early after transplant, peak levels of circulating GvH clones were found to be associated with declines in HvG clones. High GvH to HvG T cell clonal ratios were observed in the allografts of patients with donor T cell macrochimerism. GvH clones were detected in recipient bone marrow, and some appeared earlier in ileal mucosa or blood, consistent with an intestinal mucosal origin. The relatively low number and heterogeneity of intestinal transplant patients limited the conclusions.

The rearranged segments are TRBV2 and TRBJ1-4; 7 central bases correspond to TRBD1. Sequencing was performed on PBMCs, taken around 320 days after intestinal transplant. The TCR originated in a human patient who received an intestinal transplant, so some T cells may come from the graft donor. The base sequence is TGTGCCAGCAGTGTTGAGGGGGCTTTAACTAATGAAAAACTGTTTTTT. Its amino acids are CASSVEGALTNEKLFF. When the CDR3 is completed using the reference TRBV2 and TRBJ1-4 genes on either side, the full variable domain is EPEVTQTPSHQVTQMGQEVILRCVPISNHLYFYWYRQILGQKVEFLVSFYNNEISEKSEIFDDQFSVERPDGSNFTLKIRSTKLEDSAMYFCASSVEGALTNEKLFFGSGTQLSVL.